A single sample gave rise to the 14 T cell receptor beta chains below, sequenced in a study of molecular identifiers for immune sequencing clone quantification. A single record per CDR3 protein comes from TCRdb applying MiXCR to the PCR reads. The profile covers over 55,000 distinct CDR3 sequences, with less than 20% appearing a single time and 1.4% to 1.5% taken by the ten largest. The sequencing sample was made of naive CD8+ T cells from blood, with Jurkat cell RNA spiked in. This sample's subset: FACS-sorted CD8+CD4-CCR7+CD45RA+ naive T cells. The source of these receptors is a human donor in good health. Some libraries in this study had Jurkat cell RNA spiked in.

This clonotype was seen only a few times. The chain joins TRBV5-6 to TRBJ1-2, with no clear D. CDR3 length: 13 residues. Germline V lookup: CDR1 SGHDT, CDR2 YYEEEE. V was shortened by 2 bases and J by 0 bases, with 5 bases between the two germline ends. CDR3 sequence (DNA): TGTGCCAGCAGCTTCGGCGCTAACTATGGCTACACCTTC. It translates to CASSFGANYGYTF. Full variable domain (missing parts from reference TRBV5-6 and TRBJ1-2): DAGVTQSPTHLIKTRGQQVTLRCSPKSGHDTVSWYQQALGQGPQFIFQYYEEEERQRGNFPDRFSGHQFPNYSSELNVNALLLGDSALYLCASSFGANYGYTFGSGTRLTVV.

As regards this clonotype: A much larger clonotype is one base distant, so this may be a read error. The chain employs TRBV29-1 and TRBJ1-1; D is unresolved. Per the germline V gene, CDR1 is SQVTM and CDR2 is ANQGSEA. V lost 8 bases and J 4 bases, leaving 14 bases between the germline ends. The CDR3 consists of 12 residues. CDR3 loop: CSCPGGGTEAFF. In nucleotides, the CDR3 is TGCAGCTGCCCGGGCGGCGGCACTGAAGCTTTCTTT.

In this sample, this clonotype turned up a few times. The chain links TRBV29-1 to TRBJ2-1; 8 bases are shared with TRBD2. The CDR3 sequence is 15 residues long. The ends lost 4 bases at V and 3 bases at J; junction bases unmatched: 8. Germline V gene lookup returns CDR1 SQVTM and CDR2 ANQGSEA. CDR3 in DNA: TGCAGCGTTGGCGGGTTGGGGACTAGCTACAATGAGCAGTTCTTC. Translated, it gives CSVGGLGTSYNEQFF.

Regarding this clonotype: A read error may be the cause here, since a much bigger clone is one base away. V is TRBV7-9 and J is TRBJ2-1; 8 bases are shared with TRBD1. The germline gives CDR1 SEHNR, CDR2 FQNEAQ (reference sequence). This CDR3 contains 16 residues. The chain's CDR3 is CASSSGQGRSYDEQFF. The CDR3 DNA follows: TGTGCCAGCAGCTCTGGACAGGGACGTTCCTACGATGAGCAGTTCTTC.

This clonotype showed up many times. The gene calls are TRBV6-2 or TRBV6-3 and TRBJ2-7, with 9 bases matching TRBD2. The ends lost 2 bases at V and 6 bases at J; junction bases unmatched: 8. Germline V CDR1 and CDR2: MNHEY, SVGEGT. This CDR3 has 15 residues. The CDR3 spells CASSYVGSGRAEQYF. CDR3 in DNA: TGTGCCAGCAGTTACGTTGGTAGCGGGAGAGCCGAGCAGTACTTC.

This clonotype was picked up a small number of times. CDR3: CASNRDSGSGNTIYF. The CDR3 nucleotides are TGTGCCAGCAATCGGGACAGCGGCTCTGGAAACACCATATATTTT. The chain links TRBV12-3 or TRBV12-4 to TRBJ1-3, with 7 bases matching TRBD1. The V and J ends lost 7 bases and 0 bases, in that order; junction bases with no gene match: 6. The CDR3 is 15 residues long.

The table lists this clonotype with a few counts. The chain uses TRBV5-6 and TRBJ2-2; TRBD2 is a possible D gene (6 bases). In germline, CDR1 is SGHDT, CDR2 YYEEEE. Trimming pared 1 base from V and 3 bases from J, leaving 7 bases between. This CDR3 has 14 amino acids. CDR3 sequence reads: CASSLPSDTGELFF. The CDR3 DNA is TGTGCCAGCAGCTTGCCTAGCGACACCGGGGAGCTGTTTTTT.

This clonotype was counted many times. The genes are TRBV6-5 and TRBJ2-7; 10 positions agree with TRBD2. Germline CDR1 and CDR2: MNHEY and SVGAGI. Trimming cost V 5 bases and J 5 bases; bases outside gene matches: 6. The CDR3 is made up of 14 amino acids. CDR3: CASSQGLATHEQYF. The CDR3 DNA sequence: TGTGCCAGCAGTCAGGGACTAGCGACCCACGAGCAGTACTTC.

This clonotype was seen ten or more times. CDR3 sequence: CAWSVLAVHPSTDTQYF. Here the CDR3 DNA reads TGTGCCTGGAGTGTCCTAGCGGTACACCCTAGCACAGATACGCAGTATTTT. V usage is TRBV30 and J usage is TRBJ2-3, with 7 nucleotides matching TRBD2. Looked up from germline, CDR1 is GTSNPN and CDR2 is SVGIG (reference sequence). V was clipped by 0 bases and J by 0 bases; unmatched bases: 9. The CDR3 is 17 amino acids.

In the case of this clonotype: A read error is possible here, since a much larger clone lies one base away. The genes are TRBV20-1 and TRBJ2-1, with TRBD2 matching over 13 bases. Per germline, CDR1 DFQATT and CDR2 SNEGSKA (reference sequence). The CDR3 length is 14 residues. CDR3 in amino acids: CSARSGTSGTEQLF. As DNA, the CDR3 is TGCAGTGCTAGATCCGGGACTAGCGGGACTGAGCAGCTCTTC.

In this sample, this clonotype turned up many times. This rearrangement joins TRBV12-3 or TRBV12-4 to TRBJ1-2, with D maybe TRBD1 (5 bases). This CDR3 has 15 residues. The ends were cut back, 1 base at V and 6 bases at J, with 15 bases in the middle. In nucleotides, the CDR3 is TGTGCCAGCAGTTTAGGTTGGACACCTCCCCATGGCTACACCTTC. This encodes CASSLGWTPPHGYTF.

This clonotype was counted many times. The genes are TRBV20-1 and TRBJ2-1; TRBD2 is a possible D gene (6 bases). Deletions cut 0 bases from V and 2 bases from J, with 17 bases between. Germline V gives CDR1 DFQATT, CDR2 SNEGSKA (reference sequence). The CDR3 length is 17 residues. Here the CDR3 reads CSARDQSWASAYNEQFF. CDR3 in DNA: TGCAGTGCTAGAGATCAAAGTTGGGCTAGCGCCTACAATGAGCAGTTCTTC.

Details on this clonotype: This sequence may be a read error, since a much larger clone differs from it by one base. The CDR3 reads CASSDRDRDVDETRYF. CDR3 DNA sequence: TGCGCCAGCAGCGACCGGGACAGGGACGTAGATGAGACCCGGTACTTC. This sequence joins TRBV5-1 and TRBJ2-5, with 9 bases matching TRBD1. Germline CDR1 is SGHRS and CDR2 is YFSETQ. The CDR3 extends over 16 amino acids.

In regard to this clonotype: A much bigger clone sits one base away, suggesting this may be a read error. CDR3 sequence reads: CASSLTVRPGGSDTQYF. In DNA, the CDR3 is TGCGCCAGCAGCCTAACTGTCAGGCCGGGAGGTTCAGATACGCAGTATTTT. The chain employs TRBV5-1 and TRBJ2-3, with 7 bases fitting TRBD2. Germline V gives CDR1 SGHRS, CDR2 YFSETQ. There are 17 residues in the CDR3. V dropped 4 bases and J dropped 4; count of bases not matched to a gene: 15.